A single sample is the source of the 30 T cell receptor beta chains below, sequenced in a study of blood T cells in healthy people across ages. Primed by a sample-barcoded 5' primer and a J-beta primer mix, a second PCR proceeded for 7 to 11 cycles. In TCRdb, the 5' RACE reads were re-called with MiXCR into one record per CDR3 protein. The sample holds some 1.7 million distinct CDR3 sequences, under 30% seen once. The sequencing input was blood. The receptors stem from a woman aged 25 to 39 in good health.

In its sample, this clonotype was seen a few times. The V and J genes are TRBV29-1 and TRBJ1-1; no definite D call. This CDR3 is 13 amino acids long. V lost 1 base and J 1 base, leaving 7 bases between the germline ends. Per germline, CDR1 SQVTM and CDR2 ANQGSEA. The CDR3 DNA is TGCAGCGTTGAAGGGGAACCGAACACTGAAGCTTTCTTT. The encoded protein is CSVEGEPNTEAFF.

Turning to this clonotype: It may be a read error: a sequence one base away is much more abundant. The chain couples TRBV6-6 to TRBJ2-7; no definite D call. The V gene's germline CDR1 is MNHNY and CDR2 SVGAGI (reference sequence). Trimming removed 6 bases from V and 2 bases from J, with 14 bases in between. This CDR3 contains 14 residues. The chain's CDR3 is CASRYSGQPYEQYF. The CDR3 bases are TGTGCCAGCAGGTACAGTGGGCAGCCCTACGAGCAGTACTTC.

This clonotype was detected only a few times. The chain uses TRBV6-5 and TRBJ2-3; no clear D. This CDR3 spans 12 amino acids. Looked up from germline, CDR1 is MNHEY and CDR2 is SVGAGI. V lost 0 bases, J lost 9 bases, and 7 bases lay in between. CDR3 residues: CASSYSGYTQYF. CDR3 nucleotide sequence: TGTGCCAGCAGTTACTCTGGATACACGCAGTATTTT.

The CDR3 here is CASSARGQRTYEQYF. The CDR3 DNA is TGTGCCAGCAGTGCTCGGGGGCAGCGGACTTACGAGCAGTACTTC. V and J are TRBV27 and TRBJ2-7; D assignment may be TRBD1 or TRBD2 (6 bases each). Germline CDR1 is MNHEY and CDR2 is SMNVEV (reference sequence). The CDR3 covers 15 residues. V was clipped by 5 bases and J by 4 bases, with 18 bases between them.

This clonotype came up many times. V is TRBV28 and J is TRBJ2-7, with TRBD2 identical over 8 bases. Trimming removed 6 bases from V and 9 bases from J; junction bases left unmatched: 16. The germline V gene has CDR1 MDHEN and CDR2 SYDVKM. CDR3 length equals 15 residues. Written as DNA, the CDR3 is TGTGCCAGCAGAGAGGAGGGACTAGGGCCTTACTTGCAGTACTTC. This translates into CASREEGLGPYLQYF. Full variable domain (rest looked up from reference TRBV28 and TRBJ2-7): DVKVTQSSRYLVKRTGEKVFLECVQDMDHENMFWYRQDPGLGLRLIYFSYDVKMKEKGDIPEGYSVSREKKERFSLILESASTNQTSMYLCASREEGLGPYLQYFGPGTRLTVT.

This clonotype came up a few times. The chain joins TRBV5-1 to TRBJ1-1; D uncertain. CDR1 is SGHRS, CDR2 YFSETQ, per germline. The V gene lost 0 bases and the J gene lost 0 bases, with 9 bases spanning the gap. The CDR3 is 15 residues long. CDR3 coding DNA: TGCGCCAGCAGCTTGGAGGTTGGGGTGAACACTGAAGCTTTCTTT. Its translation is CASSLEVGVNTEAFF.

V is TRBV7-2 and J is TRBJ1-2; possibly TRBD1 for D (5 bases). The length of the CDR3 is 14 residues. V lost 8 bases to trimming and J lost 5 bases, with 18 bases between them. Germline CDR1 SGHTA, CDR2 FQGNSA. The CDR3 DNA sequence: TGTGCCAGCCGTCAATGGGTCGGGGGGTATGGCTACACCTTC. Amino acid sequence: CASRQWVGGYGYTF.

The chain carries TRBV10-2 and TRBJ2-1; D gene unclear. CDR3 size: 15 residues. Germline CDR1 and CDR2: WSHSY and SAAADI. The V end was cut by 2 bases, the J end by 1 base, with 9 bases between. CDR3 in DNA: TGCGCCAGCAGTGAGGATGGCGGTTCCTACAATGAGCAGTTCTTC. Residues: CASSEDGGSYNEQFF.

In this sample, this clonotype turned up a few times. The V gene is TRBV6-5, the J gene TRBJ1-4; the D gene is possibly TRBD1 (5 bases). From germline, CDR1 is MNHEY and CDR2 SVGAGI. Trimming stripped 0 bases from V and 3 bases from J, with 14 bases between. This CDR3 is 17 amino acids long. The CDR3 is CASSYSAGRGPNEKLFF. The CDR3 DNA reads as TGTGCCAGCAGTTACTCTGCAGGGAGAGGGCCTAATGAAAAACTGTTTTTT.

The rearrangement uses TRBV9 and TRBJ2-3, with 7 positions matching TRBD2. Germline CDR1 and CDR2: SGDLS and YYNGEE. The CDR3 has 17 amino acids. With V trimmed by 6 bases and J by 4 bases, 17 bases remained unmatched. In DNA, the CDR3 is TGTGCCAGCACCGCGTCCAGCGGGATCCTCCCCGCAGATACGCAGTATTTT. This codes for CASTASSGILPADTQYF.

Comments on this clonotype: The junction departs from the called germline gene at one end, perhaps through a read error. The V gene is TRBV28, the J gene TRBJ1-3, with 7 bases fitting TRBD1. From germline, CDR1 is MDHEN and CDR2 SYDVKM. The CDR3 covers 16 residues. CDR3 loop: CASSFSGTVSENTIYF. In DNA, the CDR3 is TGTGCCAGCAGTTTTTCGGGGACAGTTTCTGAAAACACCATATATTTT.

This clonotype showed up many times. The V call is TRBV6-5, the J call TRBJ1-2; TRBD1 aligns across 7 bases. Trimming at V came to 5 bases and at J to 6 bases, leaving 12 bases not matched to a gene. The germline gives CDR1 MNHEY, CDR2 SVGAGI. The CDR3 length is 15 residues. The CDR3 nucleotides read TGTGCCAGCAGTCGGACAGGAGGCGGATTAGATGGCTACACCTTC. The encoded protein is CASSRTGGGLDGYTF.

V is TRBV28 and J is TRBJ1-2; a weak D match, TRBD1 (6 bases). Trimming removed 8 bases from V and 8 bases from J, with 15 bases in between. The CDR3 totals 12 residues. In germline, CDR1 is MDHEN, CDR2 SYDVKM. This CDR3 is CASGTISPGYTF. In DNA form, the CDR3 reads TGTGCCAGCGGGACAATCTCCCCCGGCTACACCTTC.

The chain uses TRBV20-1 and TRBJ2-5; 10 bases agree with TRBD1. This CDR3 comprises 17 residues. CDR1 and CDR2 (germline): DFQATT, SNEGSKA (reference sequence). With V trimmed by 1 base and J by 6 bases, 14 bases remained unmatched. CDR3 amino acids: CSARGALGQGTSKTQYF. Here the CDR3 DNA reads TGCAGTGCTAGAGGTGCCTTGGGACAGGGGACCTCCAAGACCCAGTACTTC.

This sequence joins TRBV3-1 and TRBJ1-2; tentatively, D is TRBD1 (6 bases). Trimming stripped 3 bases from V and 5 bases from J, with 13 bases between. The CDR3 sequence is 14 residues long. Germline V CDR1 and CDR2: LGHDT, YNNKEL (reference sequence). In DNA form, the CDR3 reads TGTGCCAGCAGCCACGAGACAGGAACTTATGGCTACACCTTC. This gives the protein CASSHETGTYGYTF.

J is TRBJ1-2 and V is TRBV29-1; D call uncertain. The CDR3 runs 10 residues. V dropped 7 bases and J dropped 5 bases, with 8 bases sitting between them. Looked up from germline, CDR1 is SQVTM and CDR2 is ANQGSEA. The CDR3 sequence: CSADKYGYTF. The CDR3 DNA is TGCAGCGCCGACAAGTATGGCTACACCTTC. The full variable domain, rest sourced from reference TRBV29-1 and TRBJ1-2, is SAVISQKPSRDICQRGTSLTIQCQVDSQVTMMFWYRQQPGQSLTLIATANQGSEATYESGFVIDKFPISRPNLTFSTLTVSNMSPEDSSIYLCSADKYGYTFGSGTRLTVV.

CDR3 sequence reads: CASSRDRPHEAFF. CDR3 bases: TGTGCCAGCAGCCGGGACAGACCCCATGAAGCTTTCTTT. The rearrangement links TRBV7-3 to TRBJ1-1; 7 bases align to TRBD1. Germline trimming cut 5 bases from V and 7 bases from J; bases unmatched to any gene: 7. The CDR3 length is 13 residues. CDR1 and CDR2 from the germline V gene are SGHTA and FQGTGA.

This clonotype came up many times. The CDR3 loop reads CASSQDPSGSVADTQYF. CDR3 DNA: TGCGCCAGCAGCCAAGATCCCAGCGGGAGTGTCGCAGATACGCAGTATTTT. The chain recombines TRBV4-3 with TRBJ2-3; TRBD2 aligns across 8 bases. Trimming took 0 bases from V and 4 from J; bases not matched to a gene: 9. From germline, CDR1 is LGHNA and CDR2 YSLEER. The CDR3 is made up of 17 amino acids.

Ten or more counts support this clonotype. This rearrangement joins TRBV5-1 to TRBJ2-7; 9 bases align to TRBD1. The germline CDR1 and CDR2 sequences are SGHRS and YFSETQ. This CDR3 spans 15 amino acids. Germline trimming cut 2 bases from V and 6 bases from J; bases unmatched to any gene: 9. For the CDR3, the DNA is TGCGCCAGCAGCTTCCTCTCCGGGACAGGGAGCGAGCAGTACTTC. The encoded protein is CASSFLSGTGSEQYF. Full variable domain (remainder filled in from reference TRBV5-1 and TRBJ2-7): KAGVTQTPRYLIKTRGQQVTLSCSPISGHRSVSWYQQTPGQGLQFLFEYFSETQRNKGNFPGRFSGRQFSNSRSEMNVSTLELGDSALYLCASSFLSGTGSEQYFGPGTRLTVT.

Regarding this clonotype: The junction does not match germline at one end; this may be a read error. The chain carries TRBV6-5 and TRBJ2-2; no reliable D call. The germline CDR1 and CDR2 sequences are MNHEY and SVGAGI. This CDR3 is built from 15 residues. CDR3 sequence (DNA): TGTGCCAGCGGTTACCCCGGTAGTGGCATCGGGGAGCTGTTTTTT. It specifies CASGYPGSGIGELFF.

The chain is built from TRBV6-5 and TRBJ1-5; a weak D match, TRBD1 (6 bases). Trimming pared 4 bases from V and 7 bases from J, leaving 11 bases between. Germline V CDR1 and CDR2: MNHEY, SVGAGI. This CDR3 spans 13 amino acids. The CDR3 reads CASSSNRVQPQHF. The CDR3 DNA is TGTGCCAGCAGTTCCAACAGGGTACAGCCCCAGCATTTT.

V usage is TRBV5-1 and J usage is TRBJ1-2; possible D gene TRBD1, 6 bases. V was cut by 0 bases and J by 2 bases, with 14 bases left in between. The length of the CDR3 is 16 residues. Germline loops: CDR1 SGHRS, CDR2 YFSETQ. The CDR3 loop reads CASSLDYRETNYGYTF. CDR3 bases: TGCGCCAGCAGCTTGGACTACAGGGAAACCAACTATGGCTACACCTTC.

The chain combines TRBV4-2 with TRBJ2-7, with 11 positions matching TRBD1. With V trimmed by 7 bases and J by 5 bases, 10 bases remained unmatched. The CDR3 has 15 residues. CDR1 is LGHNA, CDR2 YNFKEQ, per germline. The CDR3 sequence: CASTPAGQGDHEQYF. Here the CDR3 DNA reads TGTGCCAGCACCCCCGCGGGACAGGGGGACCACGAGCAGTACTTC.

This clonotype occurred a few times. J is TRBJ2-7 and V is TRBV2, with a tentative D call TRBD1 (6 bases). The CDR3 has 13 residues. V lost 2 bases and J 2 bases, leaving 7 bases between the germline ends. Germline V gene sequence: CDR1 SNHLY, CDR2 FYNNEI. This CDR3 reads CASSETGTYEQYF. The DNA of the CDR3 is TGTGCCAGCAGTGAAACAGGGACCTACGAGCAGTACTTC. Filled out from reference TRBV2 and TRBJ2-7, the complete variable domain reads EPEVTQTPSHQVTQMGQEVILRCVPISNHLYFYWYRQILGQKVEFLVSFYNNEISEKSEIFDDQFSVERPDGSNFTLKIRSTKLEDSAMYFCASSETGTYEQYFGPGTRLTVT.

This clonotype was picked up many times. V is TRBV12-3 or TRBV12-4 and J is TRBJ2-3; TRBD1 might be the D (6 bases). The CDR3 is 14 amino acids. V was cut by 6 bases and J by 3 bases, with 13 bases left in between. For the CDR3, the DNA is TGTGCCAGCAGCCCCAGGGGAGTTACAGATACGCAGTATTTT. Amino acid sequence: CASSPRGVTDTQYF.

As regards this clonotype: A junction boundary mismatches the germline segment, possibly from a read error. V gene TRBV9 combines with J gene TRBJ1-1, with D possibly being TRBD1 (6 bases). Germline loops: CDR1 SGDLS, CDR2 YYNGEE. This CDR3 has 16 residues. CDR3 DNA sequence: TGTGCCAACAGCGGACCAAGCAGGGGTTATGGGACTGAAGCTTTCTTT. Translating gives CANSGPSRGYGTEAFF. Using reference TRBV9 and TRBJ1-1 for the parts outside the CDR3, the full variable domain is DSGVTQTPKHLITATGQRVTLRCSPRSGDLSVYWYQQSLDQGLQFLIQYYNGEERAKGNILERFSAQQFPDLHSELNLSSLELGDSALYFCANSGPSRGYGTEAFFGQGTRLTVV.

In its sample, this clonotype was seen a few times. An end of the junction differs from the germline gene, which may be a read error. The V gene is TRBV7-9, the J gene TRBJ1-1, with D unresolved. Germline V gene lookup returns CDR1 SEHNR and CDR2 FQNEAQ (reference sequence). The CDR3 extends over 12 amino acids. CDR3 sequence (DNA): TGTGCCAGCAGCCCTTGGGCGACTGGAGCTTTCTTT. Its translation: CASSPWATGAFF.

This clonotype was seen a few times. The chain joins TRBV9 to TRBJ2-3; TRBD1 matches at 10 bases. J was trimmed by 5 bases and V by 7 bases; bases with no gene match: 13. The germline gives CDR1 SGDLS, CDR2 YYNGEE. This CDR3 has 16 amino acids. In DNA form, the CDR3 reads TGTGCCAGCTCCCCTACGCCGGGACAGGGGCTAGATACGCAGTATTTT. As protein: CASSPTPGQGLDTQYF.

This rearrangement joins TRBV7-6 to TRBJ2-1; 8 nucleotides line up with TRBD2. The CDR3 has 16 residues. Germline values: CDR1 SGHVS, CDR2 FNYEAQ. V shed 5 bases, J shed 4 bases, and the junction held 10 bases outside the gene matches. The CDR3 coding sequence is TGTGCCAGCAGCCTCACCCTAGCGGGCGCTTACAATGAGCAGTTCTTC. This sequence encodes CASSLTLAGAYNEQFF.

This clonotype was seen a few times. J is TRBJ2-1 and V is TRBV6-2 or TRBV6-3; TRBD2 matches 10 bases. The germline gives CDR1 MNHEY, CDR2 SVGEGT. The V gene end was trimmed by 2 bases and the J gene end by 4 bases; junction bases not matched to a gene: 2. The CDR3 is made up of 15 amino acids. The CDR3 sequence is CASSYGLAAYNEQFF. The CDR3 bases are TGTGCCAGCAGTTACGGACTAGCGGCTTACAATGAGCAGTTCTTC.